This T cell receptor (beta chain) emerged from a study of shared clonotypes between healthy human individuals. This CDR3 contains 14 residues. Germline values: CDR1 SQVTM, CDR2 ANQGSEA. V lost 3 bases to trimming and J lost 3 bases; unmatched junction nucleotides: 4. Study-level findings and limits: Among a few donors, approximately 5% of naive CD4 clonotypes were found in common.

Sequenced by immunoSEQ multiplex PCR; TCRdb stores in-frame clones only, minus some. The table shows about 680,000 clones, with around 92% occurring only once. With regard to this clone: What it binds is not known.

The naive CD8 fraction comprised CD45RO-negative cells positively selected for CCR7 and excluded terminally differentiated effector memory CD45RA+ cells. The V call is TRBV29-1, the J call TRBJ2-7, with 11 bases fitting TRBD2. The sequence was obtained from a man aged 25 to 40 in good health. The sample taken for sequencing was naive CD8+ T cells sorted from blood. DNA of the CDR3: TGCAGCGTTGAGGGGCTAGCGGGGGGCTACGAGCAGTACTTC. Its translation is CSVEGLAGGYEQYF.